Shown below are 31 T cell receptor beta chains from a single sample sequenced in a study of blood T cell repertoires in COVID-19 (dated by TCRdb to about 2020). The receptor library was made with the immunoSEQ multiplex PCR assay. What TCRdb holds here is the immuneACCESS table cut down to in-frame rearrangements. Part of the clones is not present; checked against another copy, under half of the missing clones reflect an unresolved V gene, and the others are unexplained. This sample comprises approximately 220,000 clones, roughly 87% of them detected only once. The ten largest clones take up 2.6% of the sample. Sample: PBMCs or T cells enriched from blood (not recorded which). The receptors shown here come from a woman aged 30 to 39 with acute COVID-19.

The V call is TRBV30, the J call TRBJ2-2; D is perhaps TRBD1 (6 bases). Germline V CDR1 and CDR2: GTSNPN, SVGIG (reference sequence). V lost 7 bases and J lost 3, with 18 bases in between. The CDR3 is 15 amino acids. The CDR3 DNA reads as TGTGCCTCCTCACTAAGGGACACCTACACCGGGGAGCTGTTTTTT. It yields the protein CASSLRDTYTGELFF.

V and J are TRBV6-6 and TRBJ2-7; 9 bases fit TRBD1. The J segment lost 5 bases and the V segment lost 7 bases, leaving 9 bases of the junction unmatched. The CDR3 length is 14 residues. The germline V gene encodes CDR1 MNHNY and CDR2 SVGAGI (reference sequence). The CDR3 DNA is TGTGCCAGCAACACCGGGACAGGGCTCAACGAGCAGTACTTC. The encoded protein is CASNTGTGLNEQYF.

V is TRBV11-3 and J is TRBJ2-1; D perhaps matches TRBD2 (6 bases). This CDR3 is built from 15 residues. CDR1 SGHNT and CDR2 YENEEA come from the germline V gene. Trimming stripped 0 bases from V and 5 bases from J, with 11 bases between. CDR3 loop: CASSLEPGVDNEQFF. DNA for the CDR3: TGTGCCAGCAGCTTAGAGCCGGGAGTTGACAATGAGCAGTTCTTC.

The gene calls are TRBV5-8 and TRBJ2-1; the match to TRBD1 covers 10 bases. Germline V gives CDR1 SGHTS, CDR2 YDEGEE. Trimming removed 4 bases from V and 5 bases from J; junction bases left unmatched: 6. This CDR3 is built from 15 residues. CDR3 DNA sequence: TGTGCCAGCAGCCTGGACAGGGGGAGACACAATGAGCAGTTCTTC. This encodes CASSLDRGRHNEQFF.

The rearrangement links TRBV7-9 to TRBJ1-1, with a tentative D call TRBD1 (5 bases). The CDR3 extends over 14 amino acids. V was shortened by 0 bases and J by 3 bases, with 8 bases between the two germline ends. Germline V gives CDR1 SEHNR, CDR2 FQNEAQ (reference sequence). CDR3 nucleotides: TGTGCCAGCAGCTTAGCGGGGGGGTACACTGAAGCTTTCTTT. Encoded protein: CASSLAGGYTEAFF.

The chain uses TRBV12-3 or TRBV12-4 and TRBJ2-7, with D possibly matching TRBD2 (6 bases). V lost 6 bases, J lost 6 bases, and 12 bases lay in between. This CDR3 spans 12 amino acids. The CDR3 is CASSQSGPEQYF. CDR3 nucleotides: TGTGCCAGCAGCCAAAGCGGGCCCGAGCAGTACTTC.

The chain employs TRBV25-1 and TRBJ2-5, with 7 bases that match TRBD2. Germline V lookup: CDR1 MGHDK, CDR2 SYGVNS. CDR3 length equals 12 residues. CDR3 nucleotide sequence: TGTGCAGTCAGCGGGGCGGGAGAGACCCAGTACTTC. Translation gives CAVSGAGETQYF.

J is TRBJ1-1 and V is TRBV7-9, with 7 bases that match TRBD1. Germline V gives CDR1 SEHNR, CDR2 FQNEAQ (reference sequence). The V segment lost 5 bases and the J segment 3 bases; nucleotides outside the gene matches: 3. The CDR3 has 13 residues. For the CDR3, the DNA is TGTGCCAGCAGCACGGGACAGCACACTGAAGCTTTCTTT. This sequence encodes CASSTGQHTEAFF.

The J gene is TRBJ1-1, the V gene TRBV19; D not resolved. CDR3 length: 13 residues. The ends were cut back, 1 base at V and 2 bases at J, with 5 bases in the middle. Germline-derived CDR1 and CDR2 are LNHDA and SQIVND (reference sequence). The CDR3 bases are TGTGCCAGTAGTATAGTCATTAACACTGAAGCTTTCTTT. This translates into CASSIVINTEAFF.

Only a few counts were recorded for this clone. V gene TRBV29-1 combines with J gene TRBJ2-5; D unresolved. Trimming pared 2 bases from V and 4 bases from J, leaving 8 bases between. The CDR3 sequence is 12 residues long. In germline, CDR1 is SQVTM, CDR2 ANQGSEA. The CDR3 DNA sequence: TGCAGCGTTGAAAGTACAGCAGAGACCCAGTACTTC. Residues: CSVESTAETQYF.

The chain carries TRBV27 and TRBJ2-7, with TRBD1 matching over 12 bases. Unmatched junction bases numbered 12, after V lost 3 bases and J lost 6 bases. Germline lookup yields CDR1 MNHEY and CDR2 SMNVEV (reference sequence). This CDR3 has 17 amino acids. CDR3 in amino acids: CASSFVGTGGSSGEQYF. For the CDR3, the DNA is TGTGCCAGCAGTTTTGTTGGGACAGGGGGCAGTTCTGGCGAGCAGTACTTC.

This clone was seen a handful of times. This chain joins TRBV12-5 and TRBJ2-3; D is unresolved. Trimming cost V 6 bases and J 2 bases, with 12 bases left between them. The CDR3 length is 14 residues. The V gene's germline CDR1 is LGHNT and CDR2 FRNRAP. The CDR3: CASGRRSLTDTQYF. Written as DNA, the CDR3 is TGTGCTAGTGGGCGTAGATCACTCACAGATACGCAGTATTTT.

The V gene is TRBV5-6, the J gene TRBJ2-5; perhaps TRBD2 as D (5 bases). Germline V CDR1 and CDR2: SGHDT, YYEEEE. V was pared by 3 bases and J by 5 bases, with 11 bases between. The CDR3 is 13 amino acids. The CDR3: CASSSLGQETQYF. CDR3 sequence (DNA): TGTGCCAGCAGCTCACTAGGGCAGGAGACCCAGTACTTC.

This clone was detected only once. V is TRBV27 and J is TRBJ2-5; possibly TRBD2 for D (5 bases). The ends were cut back, 4 bases at V and 5 bases at J, with 26 bases in the middle. Germline lookup yields CDR1 MNHEY and CDR2 SMNVEV (reference sequence). The CDR3 covers 18 residues. In nucleotides, the CDR3 is TGTGCCAGCAGTTCGCTACGCGGTAATGGAGCGGCTGGGGAGACCCAGTACTTC. Its translation: CASSSLRGNGAAGETQYF.

The V call is TRBV12-5, the J call TRBJ2-2, with D perhaps TRBD1 (6 bases). Germline CDR1 LGHNT, CDR2 FRNRAP. V lost 2 bases and J lost 6, with 13 bases in between. This CDR3 spans 15 amino acids. The CDR3 DNA follows: TGTGCTAGTGGTTTGCAGATCGACAGGTCCGGGGAGCTGTTTTTT. Amino acid sequence: CASGLQIDRSGELFF.

The chain employs TRBV10-3 and TRBJ2-3; 9 bases line up with TRBD1. V gave up 2 bases and J gave up 5 bases; unmatched junction bases: 5. The CDR3 loop spans 15 amino acids. Germline CDR1 ENHRY, CDR2 SYGVKD. The CDR3 DNA sequence: TGTGCCATCAGTGAGGTCGACAGGGGGGGAGATACGCAGTATTTT. Translating it yields CAISEVDRGGDTQYF.

J is TRBJ1-2 and V is TRBV20-1; D remains unclear. This CDR3 is 13 amino acids long. The germline V gene has CDR1 DFQATT and CDR2 SNEGSKA (reference sequence). Deletions cut 3 bases from V and 4 bases from J, with 12 bases between. CDR3 coding DNA: TGCAGTGCTAGTACGGGTTGGCTCTATGGCTACACCTTC. Encoded protein: CSASTGWLYGYTF.

The chain has TRBV6-1 and TRBJ2-7; D unresolved. Trimming removed 3 bases at V and 3 bases at J, with 6 bases between. CDR1 is MNHNS, CDR2 SASEGT, per germline. The CDR3 runs to 12 residues. CDR3 loop: CASSDRVYEQYF. The CDR3 DNA reads as TGTGCCAGCAGTGATCGCGTCTACGAGCAGTACTTC.

The genes are TRBV5-4 and TRBJ2-7; 12 bases match TRBD1. This CDR3 region has 15 residues. After removal of 5 bases from V and 6 bases from J, the junction contained 9 bases not matched to a gene. Germline lookup yields CDR1 SGHNT and CDR2 YYREEE (reference sequence). The CDR3 protein is CASSQDRDRGREQYF. In DNA form, the CDR3 reads TGTGCCAGCAGTCAGGACCGGGACAGGGGGCGCGAGCAGTACTTC.

This chain connects TRBV30 to TRBJ1-6, with 7 bases fitting TRBD1. The CDR3 sequence is 18 residues long. The ends lost 3 bases at V and 7 bases at J; junction bases unmatched: 18. CDR1 and CDR2 (germline): GTSNPN, SVGIG (reference sequence). The CDR3 DNA is TGTGCCTGGAGAACGGGGTCAAAACAGGGGTGCCCAAATTCACCCCTCCACTTT. It translates to CAWRTGSKQGCPNSPLHF.

The genes are TRBV24-1 and TRBJ1-3; 8 nucleotides align to TRBD1. Germline V gene lookup returns CDR1 KGHDR and CDR2 SFDVKD. Germline trimming cut 2 bases from V and 0 bases from J; bases unmatched to any gene: 11. The CDR3 has 19 residues. The CDR3 region has the DNA TGTGCCACCAGTGATTGCGGACAGGGAGTCGTCCACTCTGGAAACACCATATATTTT. The encoded protein is CATSDCGQGVVHSGNTIYF.

Worth noting for this clone: One end of the junction is discordant with germline, which a read error may explain. The V call is TRBV6-5, the J call TRBJ1-5; maybe TRBD1 (5 bases). Germline-derived CDR1 and CDR2 are MNHEY and SVGAGI. The CDR3 has 14 residues. This CDR3 is CASSYSTDNQPQHF. DNA for the CDR3: TGTGCCAGCAGCTACTCGACAGACAATCAGCCCCAGCATTTT.

CDR3 DNA sequence: TGTGCCACCCTACCAGGGAACACTGAAGCTTTCTTT. Its translation is CATLPGNTEAFF. V and J are TRBV28 and TRBJ1-1; D not certain. Germline V CDR1 and CDR2: MDHEN, SYDVKM. The CDR3 has 12 residues. V was cut by 10 bases and J by 1 base, with 10 bases left in between. Combining the CDR3 with reference TRBV28 and TRBJ1-1 gives the whole variable domain DVKVTQSSRYLVKRTGEKVFLECVQDMDHENMFWYRQDPGLGLRLIYFSYDVKMKEKGDIPEGYSVSREKKERFSLILESASTNQTSMYLCATLPGNTEAFFGQGTRLTVV.

The CDR3 loop reads CASSIPGTGVEDTEAFF. CDR3 DNA: TGTGCCAGTAGTATCCCGGGGACAGGGGTTGAGGACACTGAAGCTTTCTTT. The rearrangement links TRBV19 to TRBJ1-1; 10 bases agree with TRBD1. The germline V gene has CDR1 LNHDA and CDR2 SQIVND (reference sequence). The CDR3 is 17 residues long. J was trimmed by 3 bases and V by 3 bases; bases with no gene match: 10.

In DNA, the CDR3 is TGTGCCAGCAGCCCCGGGAACTATGGCTACACCTTC. Protein sequence: CASSPGNYGYTF. The genes are TRBV7-8 and TRBJ1-2; D is unresolved. Trimming removed 5 bases at V and 2 bases at J, with 6 bases between. The CDR3 runs to 12 residues. Germline values: CDR1 SGHVS, CDR2 FQNEAQ.

The chain employs TRBV5-3 and TRBJ1-2; 8 bases fit TRBD1. TRBV5-3 is marked as an open reading frame, function uncertain. The CDR3 is 16 amino acids. The trim removed 4 bases at V and 8 bases at J, leaving 16 bases unmatched. The CDR3: CARSPTDPGQGGGYTF. The CDR3, as DNA: TGTGCCAGAAGCCCAACCGACCCCGGACAGGGCGGGGGCTACACCTTC.

This clone was seen at least ten times. This rearrangement joins TRBV6-2 or TRBV6-3 to TRBJ1-3; 9 bases agree with TRBD1. CDR1 MNHEY and CDR2 SVGEGT come from the germline V gene. The CDR3 totals 16 residues. V lost 2 bases and J lost 0; bases outside the gene matches: 2. CDR3 residues: CASSYPGQGSGNTIYF. The CDR3 DNA sequence: TGTGCCAGCAGTTACCCGGGACAGGGCTCTGGAAACACCATATATTTT.

The rearrangement joins TRBV6-2 or TRBV6-3 to TRBJ2-1; D gene ambiguous. The CDR3 consists of 15 residues. The germline V and J ends were trimmed by 2 bases and 0 bases, with 8 bases remaining between them. Germline CDR1 is MNHEY and CDR2 is SVGEGT. The CDR3 nucleotides read TGTGCCAGCAGTTACGCGGAACGCTCCTACAATGAGCAGTTCTTC. Amino acid sequence: CASSYAERSYNEQFF.

The chain is built from TRBV10-1 and TRBJ1-1; D is unclear. Germline assignment: CDR1 WNHNN and CDR2 SYGVQD (reference sequence). Trimming cost V 3 bases and J 0 bases, with 5 bases left between them. The CDR3 is made up of 13 amino acids. CDR3 bases: TGCGCCAGCAGTGAAGCAATGAACACTGAAGCTTTCTTT. Protein sequence: CASSEAMNTEAFF.

The V and J genes are TRBV5-5 and TRBJ2-7, with 8 bases matching TRBD2. The ends lost 4 bases at V and 7 bases at J; junction bases unmatched: 16. Germline loops: CDR1 SGHKS, CDR2 YYEKEE (reference sequence). This CDR3 comprises 16 residues. This CDR3 is CASSPRRGVEETEQYF. The CDR3 DNA reads as TGTGCCAGCAGCCCCCGGCGGGGGGTCGAGGAAACGGAGCAGTACTTC. The full variable domain, rest sourced from reference TRBV5-5 and TRBJ2-7, is DAGVTQSPTHLIKTRGQQVTLRCSPISGHKSVSWYQQVLGQGPQFIFQYYEKEERGRGNFPDRFSARQFPNYSSELNVNALLLGDSALYLCASSPRRGVEETEQYFGPGTRLTVT.

The V and J genes are TRBV24-1 and TRBJ2-3, with a tentative D call TRBD1 (5 bases). The germline CDR1 and CDR2 sequences are KGHDR and SFDVKD. The CDR3 consists of 15 residues. V was cut by 6 bases and J by 1 base, with 13 bases left in between. The CDR3 nucleotides are TGTGCCACCAGTTCCGGAACAGGCGGCACAGATACGCAGTATTTT. Protein product: CATSSGTGGTDTQYF.